One sample yielded the 17 T cell receptor beta chains listed below, sequenced in a study of T cell repertoires in cytomegalovirus infection. TCRdb reanalysed the reads using MiXCR and keeps one entry per CDR3 protein. The sample carries about 830,000 distinct CDR3 sequences, over 25% recorded once. These receptors have no known antigen. The specimen comprised cultured CD8+ T cells from PBMCs, sampled from culture after CMV antigen stimulation. Every receptor here comes from a human donor in good health (CMV status not recorded). Some clones in this sample may be carry-over from other donors' samples.

The gene calls are TRBV7-9 and TRBJ2-5; 9 nucleotides agree with TRBD1. The germline V gene has CDR1 SEHNR and CDR2 FQNEAQ (reference sequence). This CDR3 is built from 15 residues. The trim removed 1 base at V and 2 bases at J, leaving 2 bases unmatched. The CDR3 protein is CASSLGGQGQETQYF. Here the CDR3 DNA reads TGTGCCAGCAGCTTAGGAGGACAGGGGCAAGAGACCCAGTACTTC.

Regarding this clonotype: Germline and junction disagree at one end, which may indicate a read error. This chain joins TRBV27 and TRBJ1-5; 8 nucleotides agree with TRBD1. Germline V gene sequence: CDR1 MNHEY, CDR2 SMNVEV (reference sequence). CDR3 length: 18 amino acids. CDR3 in DNA: TGTGCCAGCAGTGCCGTTGGACAGGGTGGGAATAGCAATCAGCTCCAGCATTTT. Residues: CASSAVGQGGNSNQLQHF.

This clonotype was detected a few times. At one end, the junction sequence differs from germline, possibly due to a read error. V and J are TRBV5-6 and TRBJ2-3, with 7 bases that match TRBD2. The CDR3 is made up of 14 amino acids. Germline loops: CDR1 SGHDT, CDR2 YYEEEE. This CDR3 reads CASSLGRPTDTQYF. In DNA, the CDR3 is TGCGCCAGCAGCCTCGGGAGGCCGACAGATACGCAGTATTTT.

The J gene is TRBJ2-1, the V gene TRBV2, with D maybe TRBD2 (5 bases). The CDR3 is made up of 15 amino acids. CDR1 is SNHLY and CDR2 is FYNNEI in the germline V gene. Trimming cost V 6 bases and J 8 bases, with 20 bases left between them. The CDR3 sequence is CASSDHGERVDEQFF. CDR3 coding DNA: TGTGCCAGCAGCGATCACGGCGAGAGGGTCGATGAGCAGTTCTTC.

The rearrangement links TRBV7-9 to TRBJ2-7; the D gene is possibly TRBD1 (5 bases). Trimming removed 2 bases at V and 1 base at J, with 15 bases between. The CDR3 has 16 residues. Germline V CDR1 and CDR2: SEHNR, FQNEAQ (reference sequence). CDR3 in DNA: TGTGCCAGCAGCTTACAGGGTGCTGAGGAGTCCTACGAGCAGTACGTC. Protein sequence: CASSLQGAEESYEQYV.

This clonotype was counted only a few times. The rearrangement links TRBV10-3 to TRBJ2-2; D is uncertain. The V and J ends lost 8 bases and 2 bases respectively, with 6 bases between them. The CDR3 is 12 residues long. Germline V lookup: CDR1 ENHRY, CDR2 SYGVKD. The CDR3 DNA follows: TGTGCCATCGTCTCCAACACCGGGGAGCTGTTTTTT. This encodes CAIVSNTGELFF.

The V gene is TRBV9, the J gene TRBJ2-5; unclear D gene. Looked up from germline, CDR1 is SGDLS and CDR2 is YYNGEE. The CDR3 sequence is 13 residues long. Trimming removed 3 bases at V and 1 base at J, with 7 bases between. DNA of the CDR3: TGTGCCAGCAGCGCCGTCAGCCAAGAGACCCAGTACTTC. This gives the protein CASSAVSQETQYF.

This clonotype has a count of ten or more. This sequence joins TRBV5-1 and TRBJ2-7; possibly TRBD1 for D (6 bases). The CDR3 is made up of 16 amino acids. Germline V lookup: CDR1 SGHRS, CDR2 YFSETQ. V lost 4 bases and J 1 base, leaving 18 bases between the germline ends. CDR3 region: CASSGTGKRPSYEQYV. The CDR3, as DNA: TGCGCCAGCAGCGGAACAGGGAAAAGACCATCCTACGAGCAGTACGTC.

This clonotype was seen only a few times. The chain couples TRBV7-2 to TRBJ1-3; D is unresolved. V lost 2 bases, J lost 0 bases, and 5 bases lay in between. Germline V gene data show CDR1 as SGHTA and CDR2 as FQGNSA. This CDR3 comprises 14 residues. DNA for the CDR3: TGTGCCAGCAGCTTACCAGGCTCTGGAAACACCATATATTTT. Translated: CASSLPGSGNTIYF. Drawing the rest from reference TRBV7-2 and TRBJ1-3, the complete variable domain is GAGVSQSPSNKVTEKGKDVELRCDPISGHTALYWYRQSLGQGLEFLIYFQGNSAPDKSGLPSDRFSAERTGGSVSTLTIQRTQQEDSAVYLCASSLPGSGNTIYFGEGSWLTVV.

In this sample, this clonotype turned up many times. The CDR3 here is CASSLGRPGETQYF. Here the CDR3 DNA reads TGTGCCAGCAGCTTAGGCAGGCCCGGAGAGACCCAGTACTTC. The chain has TRBV7-9 and TRBJ2-5; no firm D call. CDR1 is SEHNR, CDR2 FQNEAQ, per germline (reference sequence). V was pared by 1 base and J by 4 bases, with 10 bases between. This CDR3 region has 14 residues.

This clonotype was seen a handful of times. J is TRBJ2-5 and V is TRBV7-2; 9 bases are shared with TRBD1. From germline, CDR1 is SGHTA and CDR2 FQGNSA. The CDR3 is made up of 14 amino acids. V trimming: 4 bases; J trimming: 5 bases; junction bases outside the gene matches: 5. The CDR3 DNA reads TGTGCCAGCAGCTGGACAGGGGCACAGGAGACCCAGTACTTC. Amino acid sequence: CASSWTGAQETQYF.

This clonotype turned up a few times. The rearrangement joins TRBV14 to TRBJ1-1; D is unresolved. CDR1 SGHDN and CDR2 FVKESK come from the germline V gene. CDR3 length: 15 residues. Trimming left V 5 bases short and J 0 bases short, with 13 bases between. The DNA for the CDR3 is TGTGCCAGCAGCGTACCCGGTACAGTGAACACTGAAGCTTTCTTT. Its protein product is CASSVPGTVNTEAFF.

The V and J genes are TRBV5-1 and TRBJ1-4; maybe TRBD1 (6 bases). Germline V lookup: CDR1 SGHRS, CDR2 YFSETQ. The CDR3 loop spans 14 amino acids. Deletions cut 4 bases from V and 3 bases from J, with 10 bases between. This CDR3 is CASSRTESNEKLFF. The CDR3 nucleotides read TGCGCCAGCAGCCGGACAGAATCTAATGAAAAACTGTTTTTT.

The chain is built from TRBV4-1 and TRBJ2-2; 8 nucleotides match TRBD2. V shed 3 bases and J 5 bases; nucleotides not matched to a gene: 14. The CDR3 loop spans 18 amino acids. CDR1 and CDR2 (germline): MGHRA, YSYEKL. CDR3 bases: TGCGCCAGCAGCCAGGGACTAGGCGTATCAAGGGGGACCGGGGAGCTGTTTTTT. This translates into CASSQGLGVSRGTGELFF.

There are many counts of this clonotype. The V call is TRBV7-2, the J call TRBJ2-5, with D unclear. The CDR3 spans 13 residues. Germline CDR1 SGHTA, CDR2 FQGNSA. The germline V and J ends were trimmed by 2 bases and 2 bases, with 6 bases remaining between them. The CDR3 DNA sequence: TGTGCCAGCAGCTTAAGAAGGCAAGAGACCCAGTACTTC. This translates into CASSLRRQETQYF.

This clonotype has a count of ten or more. This chain uses TRBV7-6 with TRBJ1-6, with 7 bases lining up with TRBD1. CDR3 length equals 13 residues. Per germline, CDR1 SGHVS and CDR2 FNYEAQ. V shed 8 bases, J shed 7 bases, and the junction held 5 bases outside the gene matches. The CDR3 region is CASAGQANSPLHF. CDR3 bases: TGTGCCAGCGCAGGACAGGCCAATTCACCCCTCCACTTT.

The CDR3 DNA is TGTGCCAGTAGCGTCCTCGGGACAGGGGACTCACCCCTCCACTTT. Translated: CASSVLGTGDSPLHF. The rearrangement uses TRBV19 and TRBJ1-6; 10 bases fit TRBD1. Looked up from germline, CDR1 is LNHDA and CDR2 is SQIVND (reference sequence). V shed 6 bases and J 10 bases; nucleotides not matched to a gene: 9. This CDR3 is 15 amino acids long.